These 30 T cell receptor beta chains came from one sample sequenced in a study of neurological immune-mediated disorders. Using its own MiXCR run on the 5' RACE reads, TCRdb lists one record per CDR3 protein. Of some 89,000 distinct CDR3 sequences in the sample, around 4.5% are singletons; the top ten hold around 6%. Time point here: longitudinal time-point 3. Sequencing was carried out using PBMCs. The receptor set was obtained from a woman aged 55 to 70 with multiple sclerosis.

This clonotype showed up many times. CDR3 residues: CSATRQETYNEQFF. The CDR3 region has the DNA TGCAGTGCTACCCGACAGGAAACCTACAATGAGCAGTTCTTC. The chain links TRBV20-1 to TRBJ2-1, with a possible D match to TRBD1 (6 bases). V gave up 4 bases and J gave up 2 bases, with 12 bases separating them. Germline CDR1 reads DFQATT; CDR2 reads SNEGSKA (reference sequence). CDR3 length equals 14 residues.

There are many counts of this clonotype. This chain joins TRBV4-2 and TRBJ2-6, with 7 bases that match TRBD2. The CDR3 runs to 18 residues. With 1 base clipped from V and 0 bases from J, the junction kept 6 bases outside the gene matches. Germline V gives CDR1 LGHNA, CDR2 YNFKEQ. As DNA, the CDR3 is TGTGCCAGCAGCCAAGTGGGACGGGGGGTCTCTGGGGCCAACGTCCTGACTTTC. Amino acids: CASSQVGRGVSGANVLTF.

Many counts were recorded for this clonotype. The V and J genes are TRBV2 and TRBJ2-2, with D possibly TRBD2 on 6 matching bases. This CDR3 is 14 amino acids long. CDR1 is SNHLY, CDR2 FYNNEI, per germline. The V gene lost 8 bases and the J gene lost 1 base, with 11 bases spanning the gap. The chain's CDR3 is CASGGSGNTGELFF. CDR3 in DNA: TGTGCCAGCGGGGGTAGCGGGAACACCGGGGAGCTGTTTTTT.

This clonotype was picked up many times. The chain has TRBV7-9 and TRBJ2-7; TRBD1 matches 9 bases. This CDR3 has 17 amino acids. Germline CDR1 is SEHNR and CDR2 is FQNEAQ (reference sequence). The V gene end was trimmed by 0 bases and the J gene end by 0 bases; junction bases not matched to a gene: 6. The CDR3 nucleotides are TGTGCCAGCAGCTTAGCCGACAGGGGGAGAAGCTCCTACGAGCAGTACTTC. It yields the protein CASSLADRGRSSYEQYF.

The table lists this clonotype with many counts. The chain recombines TRBV20-1 with TRBJ1-6, with D maybe TRBD1 (5 bases). This CDR3 spans 16 amino acids. Germline V gene lookup returns CDR1 DFQATT and CDR2 SNEGSKA (reference sequence). The V gene lost 0 bases and the J gene lost 10 bases, with 19 bases spanning the gap. CDR3 protein: CSAREVGKGLRSPLHF. DNA of the CDR3: TGCAGTGCTAGAGAAGTAGGAAAGGGGTTAAGATCACCCCTCCACTTT.

Ten or more counts support this clonotype. V and J are TRBV5-1 and TRBJ1-5; TRBD1 might be the D (6 bases). Trimming took 5 bases from V and 5 from J, leaving 14 bases between them. The CDR3 is 14 residues long. The germline V gene has CDR1 SGHRS and CDR2 YFSETQ. CDR3 in amino acids: CASRQGGFDQPQHF. The CDR3 DNA sequence: TGCGCCAGCAGACAAGGGGGTTTCGATCAGCCCCAGCATTTT.

In this sample, this clonotype turned up many times. The rearrangement uses TRBV28 and TRBJ2-1, with 10 nucleotides matching TRBD2. This CDR3 is 15 amino acids long. V lost 2 bases and J lost 3; bases outside the gene matches: 1. Germline V gene lookup returns CDR1 MDHEN and CDR2 SYDVKM. CDR3 region: CASSLSGGVYNEQFF. The CDR3 DNA is TGTGCCAGCAGTTTAAGCGGGGGGGTCTACAATGAGCAGTTCTTC.

This sequence joins TRBV28 and TRBJ1-2; 10 bases are shared with TRBD1. Unmatched junction bases numbered 5, after V lost 5 bases and J lost 2 bases. The CDR3 has 15 residues. Germline CDR1 reads MDHEN; CDR2 reads SYDVKM. This CDR3 is CASSTPGQGNYGYTF. The CDR3 DNA reads TGTGCCAGCAGTACGCCGGGACAGGGGAACTATGGCTACACCTTC.

This clonotype was counted ten times or more. The rearrangement links TRBV29-1 to TRBJ1-1; 8 bases agree with TRBD1. Germline V lookup: CDR1 SQVTM, CDR2 ANQGSEA. Trimming at V came to 6 bases and at J to 4 bases, leaving 7 bases not matched to a gene. CDR3 length: 13 amino acids. CDR3 in DNA: TGCAGCGTAACGACAGGGGTAAGCACTGAAGCTTTCTTT. Translating it yields CSVTTGVSTEAFF.

Many counts were recorded for this clonotype. The chain joins TRBV9 to TRBJ2-1; TRBD2 agrees at 9 bases. The germline V gene encodes CDR1 SGDLS and CDR2 YYNGEE. CDR3 length: 17 amino acids. Trimming took 0 bases from V and 6 from J; bases not matched to a gene: 10. CDR3 bases: TGTGCCAGCAGCGTAGATCCACCTAGCGGGGCCCTCAATGAGCAGTTCTTC. Translated: CASSVDPPSGALNEQFF.

This clonotype came up many times. As DNA, the CDR3 is TGTGCCAGCAGCGTAGTGGGGGCCCCCCGACAGTTCTTC. Translated: CASSVVGAPRQFF. The gene calls are TRBV9 and TRBJ2-1, with D possibly being TRBD1 (6 bases). This CDR3 has 13 amino acids. Trimming took 0 bases from V and 13 from J, leaving 14 bases between them. The germline V gene has CDR1 SGDLS and CDR2 YYNGEE.

The sample holds many counts of this clonotype. This chain joins TRBV7-7 and TRBJ2-1; D gene uncertain. CDR1 and CDR2 (germline): SSHAT, FNYEAQ (reference sequence). CDR3 length: 13 residues. Between the trimmed V and J ends, which lost 1 base and 8 bases, there was a span of 9 bases. CDR3 sequence: CASSLGWADEQFF. Here the CDR3 DNA reads TGTGCCAGCAGCTTAGGTTGGGCGGATGAGCAGTTCTTC.

This clonotype was seen ten or more times. The chain recombines TRBV7-2 with TRBJ2-5; D is uncertain. Germline V gene lookup returns CDR1 SGHTA and CDR2 FQGNSA. Trimming removed 2 bases at V and 2 bases at J, with 3 bases between. The CDR3 runs to 12 residues. The CDR3 region has the DNA TGTGCCAGCAGCTTACAGCAAGAGACCCAGTACTTC. As protein: CASSLQQETQYF.

This clonotype came up many times. This chain joins TRBV6-6 and TRBJ1-4; D may be TRBD1 (5 bases). V was pared by 2 bases and J by 0 bases, with 13 bases between. CDR1 and CDR2 from the germline V gene are MNHNY and SVGAGI (reference sequence). The length of the CDR3 is 17 residues. CDR3 in DNA: TGTGCCAGCAGTTACGGTGACCTCAGGGCAACTAATGAAAAACTGTTTTTT. This encodes CASSYGDLRATNEKLFF.

A remark on this clonotype: A much larger clone differs by one base, so this may be a read error. The V gene is TRBV5-6, the J gene TRBJ1-5, with D hard to call. The CDR3 is 15 residues long. Germline V lookup: CDR1 SGHDT, CDR2 YYEEEE. This CDR3 is CVSSQATLSNQPQHF. The DNA for the CDR3 is TGTGTCAGCAGCCAGGCGACACTTAGCAATCAGCCCCAGCATTTT.

This clonotype came up many times. The chain recombines TRBV12-3 or TRBV12-4 with TRBJ1-5; possible D gene TRBD1, 5 bases. The CDR3 is 14 amino acids. Trimming took off 5 bases at V and 4 bases at J, with 12 bases between the two ends. The CDR3: CASSPSPGNQPQHF. DNA for the CDR3: TGTGCCAGCAGTCCTTCTCCAGGGAATCAGCCCCAGCATTTT.

This clonotype was detected many times. The CDR3 loop is CASSGPLRGNTGELFF. In nucleotides, the CDR3 is TGTGCCAGCAGCGGACCTCTGAGGGGTAACACCGGGGAGCTGTTTTTT. The chain couples TRBV7-9 to TRBJ2-2; the D gene could be TRBD1 or TRBD2 (5 bases each). CDR3 length equals 16 residues. Per the germline V gene, CDR1 is SEHNR and CDR2 is FQNEAQ (reference sequence). The ends were cut back, 5 bases at V and 2 bases at J, with 15 bases in the middle.

This clonotype has at least ten counts. V usage is TRBV5-1 and J usage is TRBJ1-1; D perhaps matches TRBD1 (6 bases). This CDR3 contains 15 residues. V lost 0 bases, J lost 0 bases, and 9 bases lay in between. Germline values: CDR1 SGHRS, CDR2 YFSETQ. The DNA for the CDR3 is TGCGCCAGCAGCTTGGCCGGGGGCTTGAACACTGAAGCTTTCTTT. Translation gives CASSLAGGLNTEAFF.

By proportion, this clonotype is medium-sized (0.01 to 0.1%). The V call is TRBV5-1, the J call TRBJ2-2; D possibly corresponds to TRBD1 (6 bases). The CDR3 spans 15 residues. Trimming removed 4 bases at V and 1 base at J, with 11 bases between. The germline gives CDR1 SGHRS, CDR2 YFSETQ. The CDR3 nucleotides read TGCGCCAGCAGCCGACCGGGACAGAACACCGGGGAGCTGTTTTTT. Translating gives CASSRPGQNTGELFF.

V is TRBV18 and J is TRBJ2-7; the D call may be TRBD1 or TRBD2 (5 bases each). CDR3 size: 16 residues. Trimming removed 0 bases from V and 6 bases from J, with 18 bases in between. Germline loops: CDR1 KGHSH, CDR2 LQKENI. This CDR3 reads CASSPPGAGVKGEQYF. The CDR3 bases are TGTGCCAGCTCACCACCCGGGGCGGGTGTTAAGGGCGAGCAGTACTTC. Complete variable domain (other parts from reference TRBV18 and TRBJ2-7): NAGVMQNPRHLVRRRGQEARLRCSPMKGHSHVYWYRQLPEEGLKFMVYLQKENIIDESGMPKERFSAEFPKEGPSILRIQQVVRGDSAAYFCASSPPGAGVKGEQYFGPGTRLTVT.

Ten or more counts support this clonotype. The rearrangement links TRBV11-2 to TRBJ2-5; weak D call: TRBD2 (6 bases). Trimming removed 6 bases at V and 5 bases at J, with 16 bases between. The germline V gene has CDR1 SGHAT and CDR2 FQNNGV. The CDR3 contains 14 residues. DNA of the CDR3: TGTGCCAGCAGGGCGCGGGGATCTGGGGAGACCCAGTACTTC. Translated: CASRARGSGETQYF.

In its sample, this clonotype was seen many times. The rearrangement uses TRBV5-5 and TRBJ1-2, with D maybe TRBD1 (5 bases). V shed 0 bases and J shed 8 bases, with 11 bases lying between them. This CDR3 contains 13 residues. Germline CDR1 and CDR2: SGHKS and YYEKEE (reference sequence). In DNA form, the CDR3 reads TGTGCCAGCAGCTTGGACAGACAGAAAGGCTACACCTTC. It specifies CASSLDRQKGYTF. Complete variable domain (other parts from reference TRBV5-5 and TRBJ1-2): DAGVTQSPTHLIKTRGQQVTLRCSPISGHKSVSWYQQVLGQGPQFIFQYYEKEERGRGNFPDRFSARQFPNYSSELNVNALLLGDSALYLCASSLDRQKGYTFGSGTRLTVV.

The table lists this clonotype with many counts. The chain combines TRBV18 with TRBJ2-7, with D maybe TRBD1 (6 bases). The CDR3 is 12 amino acids. The V end was cut by 5 bases, the J end by 2 bases, with 7 bases between. Germline V gene sequence: CDR1 KGHSH, CDR2 LQKENI. CDR3 in DNA: TGTGCCAGCTCAAGGGACACCTACGAGCAGTACTTC. Its translation: CASSRDTYEQYF.

This clonotype was counted many times. This sequence joins TRBV20-1 and TRBJ1-5; no reliable D call. This CDR3 is 15 amino acids long. V lost 2 bases to trimming and J lost 1 base, with 12 bases between them. Germline loops: CDR1 DFQATT, CDR2 SNEGSKA (reference sequence). CDR3 bases: TGCAGTGCTAGACCCTTTATAGGGAGCAATCAGCCCCAGCATTTT. It is translated as CSARPFIGSNQPQHF.

This clonotype has at least ten counts. V gene TRBV5-1 combines with J gene TRBJ2-1; unclear D gene. The V gene lost 4 bases and the J gene lost 7 bases, with 9 bases spanning the gap. This CDR3 contains 12 residues. Germline CDR1 SGHRS, CDR2 YFSETQ. The CDR3 is CASSLQMNEQFF. DNA for the CDR3: TGCGCCAGCAGCCTACAGATGAATGAGCAGTTCTTC.

This clonotype was seen at least ten times. The rearrangement links TRBV12-3 or TRBV12-4 to TRBJ2-5; D gene unclear. Trimming took 3 bases from V and 3 from J, leaving 8 bases between them. This CDR3 region has 13 residues. This CDR3 reads CASSLGRKETQYF. In nucleotides, the CDR3 is TGTGCCAGCAGTTTGGGTCGAAAAGAGACCCAGTACTTC.

This clonotype was recorded at least ten times. The chain has TRBV11-2 and TRBJ2-7; 9 bases fit TRBD1. The V gene end was trimmed by 5 bases and the J gene end by 3 bases; junction bases not matched to a gene: 8. The CDR3 spans 15 residues. Germline-derived CDR1 and CDR2 are SGHAT and FQNNGV. CDR3: CASSEGTGLNYEQYF. The CDR3 nucleotides are TGTGCCAGCAGCGAAGGGACAGGGTTGAACTACGAGCAGTACTTC.

This clonotype has a count of ten or more. The chain carries TRBV5-1 and TRBJ2-1; 13 bases agree with TRBD2. Germline CDR1 SGHRS, CDR2 YFSETQ. Germline trimming cut 3 bases from V and 9 bases from J; bases unmatched to any gene: 9. The CDR3 totals 16 residues. The CDR3 region has the DNA TGCGCCAGCAGCTATACGGGACTAGCGGGGATTGGTGAGCAGTTCTTC. Its translation is CASSYTGLAGIGEQFF.

This clonotype occurred many times. The gene calls are TRBV5-1 and TRBJ2-7; tentatively, D is TRBD2 (7 bases). The CDR3 covers 15 residues. V was trimmed by 0 bases and J by 2 bases, leaving 12 bases between them. The V gene's germline CDR1 is SGHRS and CDR2 YFSETQ. The chain's CDR3 is CASSLVSGGTYEQYF. For the CDR3, the DNA is TGCGCCAGCAGCTTGGTGTCGGGGGGCACCTACGAGCAGTACTTC.

In its sample, this clonotype was seen many times. This chain links TRBV10-3 with TRBJ1-2; D not resolved. There are 17 residues in the CDR3. Germline values: CDR1 ENHRY, CDR2 SYGVKD. V was trimmed by 3 bases and J by 6 bases, leaving 23 bases between them. As DNA, the CDR3 is TGTGCCATCAGTGAACCCGATCGGAGACGGCCCCTTGATGGCTACACCTTC. Translating gives CAISEPDRRRPLDGYTF.